The 27 T cell receptor beta chains below all came from one sample that was sequenced in a study of OX40 agonist ivuxolimab in advanced cancers. Assay: immunoSEQ multiplex PCR; the TCRdb copy retains only in-frame clones and omits some. Seen here are tens of thousands of clones, about nine tenths observed once, and the top ten hold roughly 25%. The sequencing here drew on CD4+ or CD8+ T cells sorted from blood, taken in a trial of the OX40 agonist ivuxolimab. These receptors were taken from an adult with an advanced solid tumor such as melanoma, head and neck, liver or kidney cancer.

The chain has TRBV18 and TRBJ2-5; D may match TRBD1 or TRBD2 (5 bases each). CDR3 size: 18 residues. Germline V gives CDR1 KGHSH, CDR2 LQKENI. V was cut by 3 bases and J by 2 bases, with 22 bases left in between. The chain's CDR3 is CASSPSFGIPGQQETQYF. The CDR3 coding sequence is TGTGCCAGCTCACCCAGTTTTGGCATTCCGGGGCAGCAAGAGACCCAGTACTTC. Looking up the rest from reference TRBV18 and TRBJ2-5 gives the full variable domain: NAGVMQNPRHLVRRRGQEARLRCSPMKGHSHVYWYRQLPEEGLKFMVYLQKENIIDESGMPKERFSAEFPKEGPSILRIQQVVRGDSAAYFCASSPSFGIPGQQETQYFGPGTRLLVL.

This clone showed up just once. This rearrangement joins TRBV13 to TRBJ1-2, with 8 bases matching TRBD1. There are 15 residues in the CDR3. The junction had 7 bases not matched to a gene; V was cut back by 5 bases and J by 2 bases. CDR1 and CDR2 from the germline V gene are PRHDT and FYEKMQ (reference sequence). The CDR3 DNA is TGTGCCAGCAGCCCAGGACAGGGAACGAACTATGGCTACACCTTC. It yields the protein CASSPGQGTNYGYTF.

The J gene is TRBJ1-4, the V gene TRBV30, with a possible D match to TRBD1 (6 bases). The V gene's germline CDR1 is GTSNPN and CDR2 SVGIG (reference sequence). Trimming removed 5 bases at V and 0 bases at J, with 22 bases between. The CDR3 contains 18 residues. The CDR3 coding sequence is TGTGCCTGGTCCCCGGGACACCGGCGATTGGCAACTAATGAAAAACTGTTTTTT. This gives the protein CAWSPGHRRLATNEKLFF.

The chain combines TRBV4-1 with TRBJ1-2; D is uncertain. Looked up from germline, CDR1 is MGHRA and CDR2 is YSYEKL. CDR3 length equals 15 residues. Trimming cost V 4 bases and J 2 bases, with 14 bases left between them. CDR3 amino acids: CASSLNRGQNYGYTF. DNA of the CDR3: TGCGCCAGCAGCCTTAATCGGGGTCAAAACTATGGCTACACCTTC.

The chain couples TRBV7-8 to TRBJ1-6, with D possibly being TRBD1 (6 bases). This CDR3 is 18 amino acids long. Looked up from germline, CDR1 is SGHVS and CDR2 is FQNEAQ. The V and J ends lost 5 bases and 0 bases respectively, with 17 bases between them. CDR3 DNA sequence: TGTGCCAGCAGCCTAGGACCGGGGGCAAGCTCCTATAATTCACCCCTCCACTTT. This codes for CASSLGPGASSYNSPLHF.

V and J are TRBV6-5 and TRBJ2-5; 9 positions agree with TRBD1. This CDR3 has 13 amino acids. Per the germline V gene, CDR1 is MNHEY and CDR2 is SVGAGI. V trimming: 6 bases; J trimming: 5 bases; junction bases outside the gene matches: 4. Here the CDR3 DNA reads TGTGCCAGCAGACAGGGGGCGAGGGAGACCCAGTACTTC. This sequence encodes CASRQGARETQYF.

V is TRBV30 and J is TRBJ1-4; D may be TRBD1 (5 bases). The V gene lost 3 bases and the J gene lost 0 bases, with 14 bases spanning the gap. Germline CDR1 GTSNPN, CDR2 SVGIG (reference sequence). The CDR3 loop spans 16 amino acids. The CDR3 coding sequence is TGTGCCTGGAGAGTCCCGGGACGTGCAACTAATGAAAAACTGTTTTTT. As protein: CAWRVPGRATNEKLFF.

The V gene is TRBV9, the J gene TRBJ2-1; D remains unclear. Germline CDR1 reads SGDLS; CDR2 reads YYNGEE. V was cut by 3 bases and J by 0 bases, with 16 bases left in between. This CDR3 is 17 amino acids long. CDR3 sequence: CASSDPPYGNSYNEQFF. CDR3 nucleotides: TGTGCCAGCAGCGACCCCCCCTACGGCAACTCCTACAATGAGCAGTTCTTC.

Concerning this clone itself: Other DNA sequences in the same sample also yield this CDR3. This chain uses TRBV7-8 with TRBJ1-1; 7 positions agree with TRBD1. Per the germline V gene, CDR1 is SGHVS and CDR2 is FQNEAQ. The CDR3 extends over 15 amino acids. The junction had 11 bases not matched to a gene; V was cut back by 6 bases and J by 4 bases. The CDR3 bases are TGTGCCAGCAGTCCCCCGACAGGGTCGCTCACTGAAGCTTTCTTT. Translation gives CASSPPTGSLTEAFF. Using reference TRBV7-8 and TRBJ1-1 for the parts outside the CDR3, the full variable domain is GAGVSQSPRYKVAKRGQDVALRCDPISGHVSLFWYQQALGQGPEFLTYFQNEAQLDKSGLPSDRFFAERPEGSVSTLKIQRTQQEDSAVYLCASSPPTGSLTEAFFGQGTRLTVV.

The gene calls are TRBV28 and TRBJ1-2, with D uncertain. Germline-derived CDR1 and CDR2 are MDHEN and SYDVKM. The V end was cut by 7 bases, the J end by 5 bases, with 20 bases between. The CDR3 contains 15 residues. The CDR3 protein is CASTYSRTGAYGYTF. As DNA, the CDR3 is TGTGCCAGCACTTATTCCAGGACGGGCGCTTATGGCTACACCTTC.

This clone came up once. The chain is built from TRBV29-1 and TRBJ2-7; maybe TRBD1 (6 bases). CDR3 length: 13 residues. The ends were cut back, 6 bases at V and 2 bases at J, with 14 bases in the middle. Germline V gene lookup returns CDR1 SQVTM and CDR2 ANQGSEA. For the CDR3, the DNA is TGCAGCGTCATCGACAGGAATGCCTACGAGCAGTACTTC. Amino acids: CSVIDRNAYEQYF.

J is TRBJ2-2 and V is TRBV28; possibly TRBD1 for D (5 bases). With 2 bases removed from V and 2 bases from J, the gap between germline ends came to 6 bases. Looked up from germline, CDR1 is MDHEN and CDR2 is SYDVKM. There are 14 residues in the CDR3. CDR3: CASSLRGNTGELFF. The CDR3 DNA follows: TGTGCCAGCAGTTTAAGGGGCAACACCGGGGAGCTGTTTTTT.

This chain links TRBV27 with TRBJ2-7, with 7 bases matching TRBD1. CDR3 size: 12 residues. Germline trimming cut 6 bases from V and 2 bases from J; bases unmatched to any gene: 1. Per germline, CDR1 MNHEY and CDR2 SMNVEV (reference sequence). The CDR3 here is CASSGTAYEQYF. The CDR3 DNA sequence: TGTGCCAGCAGCGGGACAGCCTACGAGCAGTACTTC.

This clone has at least ten counts. This sequence joins TRBV28 and TRBJ1-1; D is unclear. Germline CDR1 reads MDHEN; CDR2 reads SYDVKM. The CDR3 is 12 residues long. Between the trimmed V and J ends, which lost 5 bases and 5 bases, there was a span of 9 bases. The CDR3 protein is CASSVSLTEAFF. DNA for the CDR3: TGTGCCAGCAGTGTCAGTCTAACTGAAGCTTTCTTT.

The rearrangement joins TRBV5-1 to TRBJ2-7; 9 positions agree with TRBD2. The germline V gene encodes CDR1 SGHRS and CDR2 YFSETQ. The CDR3 consists of 15 residues. V shed 3 bases and J 0 bases; nucleotides not matched to a gene: 4. CDR3 region: CASSSSGRFSYEQYF. CDR3 sequence (DNA): TGCGCCAGCAGCTCAAGCGGGAGGTTCTCCTACGAGCAGTACTTC. Filled out from reference TRBV5-1 and TRBJ2-7, the complete variable domain reads KAGVTQTPRYLIKTRGQQVTLSCSPISGHRSVSWYQQTPGQGLQFLFEYFSETQRNKGNFPGRFSGRQFSNSRSEMNVSTLELGDSALYLCASSSSGRFSYEQYFGPGTRLTVT.

This clone has only one observation. V gene TRBV7-9 combines with J gene TRBJ2-3, with D tentatively TRBD2 (6 bases). In germline, CDR1 is SEHNR, CDR2 FQNEAQ (reference sequence). V was trimmed by 5 bases and J by 4 bases, leaving 13 bases between them. This CDR3 is built from 14 residues. CDR3: CASSPPSGPDTQYF. The CDR3 nucleotides read TGTGCCAGCAGCCCTCCGAGCGGGCCAGATACGCAGTATTTT.

V and J are TRBV29-1 and TRBJ2-7, with 9 positions matching TRBD2. J was trimmed by 0 bases and V by 4 bases; bases with no gene match: 1. The length of the CDR3 is 13 residues. Germline V gene sequence: CDR1 SQVTM, CDR2 ANQGSEA. The CDR3 here is CSVGTSASYEQYF. The DNA of the CDR3 is TGCAGCGTTGGGACTAGCGCCTCCTACGAGCAGTACTTC.

The chain combines TRBV6-6 with TRBJ1-1, with D tentatively TRBD1 (6 bases). V lost 4 bases and J lost 7, with 7 bases in between. The CDR3 consists of 11 residues. Germline CDR1 MNHNY, CDR2 SVGAGI (reference sequence). The CDR3 loop reads CASSLQGEAFF. In DNA, the CDR3 is TGTGCCAGCAGTTTACAGGGTGAAGCTTTCTTT.

In DNA form, the CDR3 reads TGTGCCAGCAGTCTAAGGGACGAGAGCTACGAGCAGTACTTC. Its translation: CASSLRDESYEQYF. The chain uses TRBV6-5 and TRBJ2-7; D tentatively reads TRBD1 or TRBD2 (5 bases each). The CDR3 totals 14 residues. Germline-derived CDR1 and CDR2 are MNHEY and SVGAGI. V lost 5 bases, J lost 3 bases, and 14 bases lay in between.

The J gene is TRBJ2-7, the V gene TRBV30; 10 nucleotides align to TRBD2. The germline V gene has CDR1 GTSNPN and CDR2 SVGIG (reference sequence). V lost 1 base to trimming and J lost 2 bases; unmatched junction nucleotides: 5. The CDR3 contains 15 residues. The CDR3 region is CAWSAGLAVTYEQYF. The CDR3 nucleotides read TGTGCCTGGAGTGCCGGACTAGCGGTGACCTACGAGCAGTACTTC.

CDR3 sequence: CSVEDRDSYEQYF. The CDR3 DNA reads TGCAGCGTTGAAGACAGGGACTCCTACGAGCAGTACTTC. The chain is built from TRBV29-1 and TRBJ2-7, with D possibly TRBD1 on 5 matching bases. V was cut by 0 bases and J by 0 bases, with 6 bases left in between. The CDR3 contains 13 residues. Germline-derived CDR1 and CDR2 are SQVTM and ANQGSEA.

This clone was seen a single time. This chain connects TRBV6-6 to TRBJ2-1; D is tentatively TRBD1 or TRBD2 (5 bases each). With 10 bases removed from V and 2 bases from J, the gap between germline ends came to 21 bases. This CDR3 contains 16 residues. Germline lookup yields CDR1 MNHNY and CDR2 SVGAGI (reference sequence). CDR3 loop: CATRPGTPGTYNEQFF. The CDR3 DNA follows: TGTGCCACTCGACCCGGGACCCCTGGGACCTACAATGAGCAGTTCTTC.

The chain employs TRBV27 and TRBJ1-1, with D perhaps matching TRBD1 (6 bases). This CDR3 has 18 amino acids. V was clipped by 5 bases and J by 3 bases, with 25 bases between them. Per the germline V gene, CDR1 is MNHEY and CDR2 is SMNVEV (reference sequence). CDR3 sequence (DNA): TGTGCCAGCAGTGCCCGTCGGTTTGTGGGGGCAGGGGACACTGAAGCTTTCTTT. Translating gives CASSARRFVGAGDTEAFF.

The genes are TRBV5-1 and TRBJ1-1; D unclear. CDR3 length equals 17 residues. Trimming shortened V by 0 bases and J by 0 bases, and 15 bases separated the two germline ends. Germline loops: CDR1 SGHRS, CDR2 YFSETQ. The CDR3 DNA is TGCGCCAGCAGCTTGGAGGCAGGTCCCCCTTTGAACACTGAAGCTTTCTTT. Its translation is CASSLEAGPPLNTEAFF. Full variable domain (remainder filled in from reference TRBV5-1 and TRBJ1-1): KAGVTQTPRYLIKTRGQQVTLSCSPISGHRSVSWYQQTPGQGLQFLFEYFSETQRNKGNFPGRFSGRQFSNSRSEMNVSTLELGDSALYLCASSLEAGPPLNTEAFFGQGTRLTVV.

This clone appeared a single time. This chain's CDR3 is CATRETVQPILTDTQYF. The CDR3 DNA follows: TGTGCCACCCGGGAGACAGTACAACCAATTCTCACAGATACGCAGTATTTT. This chain uses TRBV28 with TRBJ2-3; tentatively, D is TRBD2 (6 bases). The germline V and J ends were trimmed by 10 bases and 2 bases, with 25 bases remaining between them. This CDR3 is built from 17 residues. Germline V lookup: CDR1 MDHEN, CDR2 SYDVKM.

The chain is built from TRBV7-6 and TRBJ2-7, with D possibly TRBD2 on 6 matching bases. CDR1 and CDR2 from the germline V gene are SGHVS and FNYEAQ. The germline V and J ends were trimmed by 5 bases and 1 base, with 12 bases remaining between them. This CDR3 contains 14 residues. CDR3 nucleotide sequence: TGTGCCAGCAGCCCCGGGAGTTCTTCCTACGAGCAGTACTTC. Translating gives CASSPGSSSYEQYF.

The rearrangement joins TRBV4-1 to TRBJ1-5; tentatively, D is TRBD1 (5 bases). V was clipped by 1 base and J by 4 bases, with 11 bases between them. The CDR3 is 15 residues long. Germline V gene lookup returns CDR1 MGHRA and CDR2 YSYEKL. Here the CDR3 reads CASSQVHGTNQPQHF. Here the CDR3 DNA reads TGCGCCAGCAGCCAAGTACACGGGACGAATCAGCCCCAGCATTTT.